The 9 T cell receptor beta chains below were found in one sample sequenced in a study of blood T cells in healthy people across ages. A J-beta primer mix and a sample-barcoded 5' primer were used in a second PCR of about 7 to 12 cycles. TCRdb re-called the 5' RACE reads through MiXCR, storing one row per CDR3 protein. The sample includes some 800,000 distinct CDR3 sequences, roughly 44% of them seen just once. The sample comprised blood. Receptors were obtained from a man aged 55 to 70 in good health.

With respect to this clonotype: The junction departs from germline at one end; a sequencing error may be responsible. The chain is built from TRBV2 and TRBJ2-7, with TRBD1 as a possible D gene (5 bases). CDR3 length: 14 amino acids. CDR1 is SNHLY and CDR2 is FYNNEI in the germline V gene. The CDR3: CASRRRGRTYELYF. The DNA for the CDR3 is TGTGCCAGCCGAAGGCGTGGGCGGACATACGAGCTGTACTTC.

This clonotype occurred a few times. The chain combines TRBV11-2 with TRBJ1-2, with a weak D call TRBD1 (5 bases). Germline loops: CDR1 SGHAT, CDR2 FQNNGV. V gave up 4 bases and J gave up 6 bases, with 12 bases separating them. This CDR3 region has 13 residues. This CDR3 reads CASSSRQRDGYTF. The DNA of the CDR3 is TGTGCCAGCAGCTCCAGACAGCGGGATGGCTACACCTTC. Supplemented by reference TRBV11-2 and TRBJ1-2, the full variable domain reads EAGVAQSPRYKIIEKRQSVAFWCNPISGHATLYWYQQILGQGPKLLIQFQNNGVVDDSQLPKDRFSAERLKGVDSTLKIQPAKLEDSAVYLCASSSRQRDGYTFGSGTRLTVV.

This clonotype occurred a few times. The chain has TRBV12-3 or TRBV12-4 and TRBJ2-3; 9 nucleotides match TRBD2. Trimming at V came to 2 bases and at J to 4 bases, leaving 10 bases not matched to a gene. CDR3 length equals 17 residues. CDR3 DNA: TGTGCCAGCAGTTTACCTTTAGCGGGGGTCGTCTCAGATACGCAGTATTTT. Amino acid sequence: CASSLPLAGVVSDTQYF.

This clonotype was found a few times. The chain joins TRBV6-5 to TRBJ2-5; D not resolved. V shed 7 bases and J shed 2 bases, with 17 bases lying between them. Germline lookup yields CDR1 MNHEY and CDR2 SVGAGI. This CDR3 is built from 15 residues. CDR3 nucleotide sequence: TGTGCCAGCACCCAGGCAGCCACCTCGCAAGAGACCCAGTACTTC. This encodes CASTQAATSQETQYF.

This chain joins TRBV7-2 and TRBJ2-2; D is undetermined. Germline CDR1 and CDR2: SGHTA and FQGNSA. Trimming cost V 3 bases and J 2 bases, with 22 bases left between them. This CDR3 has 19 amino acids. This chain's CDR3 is CASSFLATPGMPNTGELFF. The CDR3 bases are TGTGCCAGCAGCTTTTTGGCAACACCCGGCATGCCTAACACCGGGGAGCTGTTTTTT.

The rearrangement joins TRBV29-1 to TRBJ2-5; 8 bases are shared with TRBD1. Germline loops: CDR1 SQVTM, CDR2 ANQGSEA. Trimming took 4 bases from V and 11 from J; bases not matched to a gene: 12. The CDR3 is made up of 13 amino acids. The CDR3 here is CSVAQGGNNEQYF. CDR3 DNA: TGCAGCGTTGCACAGGGGGGAAACAATGAGCAGTACTTC.

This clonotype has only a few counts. The CDR3: CASKGLNEKLFF. In DNA form, the CDR3 reads TGTGCCAGCAAGGGACTCAATGAAAAACTGTTTTTT. This chain joins TRBV28 and TRBJ1-4, with a tentative D call TRBD1 (5 bases). The CDR3 has 12 residues. From germline, CDR1 is MDHEN and CDR2 SYDVKM. V was shortened by 7 bases and J by 5 bases, with 8 bases between the two germline ends.

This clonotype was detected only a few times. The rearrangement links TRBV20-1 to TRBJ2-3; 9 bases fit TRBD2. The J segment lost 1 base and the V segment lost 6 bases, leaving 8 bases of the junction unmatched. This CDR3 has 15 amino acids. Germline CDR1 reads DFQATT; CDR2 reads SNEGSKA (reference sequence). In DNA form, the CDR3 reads TGCAGTGCACCGAGCGGGGGGTGGGGCACAGATACGCAGTATTTT. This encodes CSAPSGGWGTDTQYF.

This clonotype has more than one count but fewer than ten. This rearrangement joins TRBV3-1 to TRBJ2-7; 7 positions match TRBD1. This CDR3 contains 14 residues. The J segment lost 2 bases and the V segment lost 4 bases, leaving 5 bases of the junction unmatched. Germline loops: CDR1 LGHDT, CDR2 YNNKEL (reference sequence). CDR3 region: CASSRRQGTYEQYF. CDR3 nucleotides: TGTGCCAGCAGCCGAAGACAGGGAACCTACGAGCAGTACTTC.